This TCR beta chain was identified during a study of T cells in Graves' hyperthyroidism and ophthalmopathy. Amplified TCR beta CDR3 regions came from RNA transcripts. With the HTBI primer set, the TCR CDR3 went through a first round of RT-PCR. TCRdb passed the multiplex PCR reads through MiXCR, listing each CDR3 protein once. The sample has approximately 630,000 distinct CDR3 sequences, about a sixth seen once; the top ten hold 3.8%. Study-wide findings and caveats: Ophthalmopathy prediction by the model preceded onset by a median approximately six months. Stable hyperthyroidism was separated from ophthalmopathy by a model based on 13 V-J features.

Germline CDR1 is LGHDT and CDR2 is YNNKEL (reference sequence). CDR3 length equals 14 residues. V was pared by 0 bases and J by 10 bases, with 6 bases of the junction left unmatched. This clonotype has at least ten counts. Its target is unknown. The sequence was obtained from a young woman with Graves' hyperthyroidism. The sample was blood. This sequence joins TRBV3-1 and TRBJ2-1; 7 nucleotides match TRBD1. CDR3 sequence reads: CASSQDDRVEEQFF. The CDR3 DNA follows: TGTGCCAGCAGCCAAGATGACAGGGTTGAGGAGCAGTTCTTC.